These T cell receptor beta chains were read from a single sample in a study of cytomegalovirus exposure and HLA in healthy donors. Generated by immunoSEQ multiplex PCR, the TCRdb table keeps only in-frame clones and is missing some. The sample lists 100,000 or so clones, about four fifths occurring once. The sample consisted of PBMCs. These receptors were obtained from a man aged 40-55 years in good health and CMV-seropositive. The CDR3 runs from the conserved cysteine through the conserved F or W. Fields, in order: J gene, D gene, clone size, V gene, CDR3 protein, CDR3 DNA. D genes are given only for firm matches. The size of a clone is reported for some rows only, either as once, few or many, or as a class for expanded clones.

TRBJ2-1	TRBD2	NA	TRBV7-6	CASSIWSGGKGNEQFF	TGTGCCAGCAGTATCTGGTCGGGAGGAAAGGGCAATGAGCAGTTCTTC
TRBJ2-5	NA	NA	TRBV20-1	CSAWAQETQYF	TGCAGTGCGTGGGCCCAAGAGACCCAGTACTTC
TRBJ1-5	NA	NA	TRBV2	CASRTYSNQPQHF	TGTGCCAGCAGGACTTATAGCAATCAGCCCCAGCATTTT
TRBJ1-4	TRBD1	NA	TRBV19	CASSHDRGGEKLFF	TGTGCCAGTAGTCATGACAGGGGTGGTGAAAAACTGTTTTTT
TRBJ1-1	NA	few	TRBV10-2	CASSEGGNTEAFF	TGCGCCAGCAGTGAAGGGGGGAACACTGAAGCTTTCTTT
TRBJ2-1	TRBD2	NA	TRBV5-1	CASSLVAGESYNEQFF	TGCGCCAGCAGCTTGGTAGCGGGAGAGTCCTACAATGAGCAGTTCTTC
TRBJ2-7	NA	NA	TRBV11-2	CASSLDLSEVYEQYF	TGTGCCAGCAGCTTAGATCTTAGCGAAGTTTACGAGCAGTACTTC
TRBJ1-2	NA	few	TRBV19	CASSFTDNYGYTF	TGTGCCAGTAGTTTTACAGATAACTATGGCTACACCTTC
TRBJ1-1	NA	NA	TRBV21-1	CASGSGIPTLNTEAFF	TGTGCCAGCGGGTCCGGGATCCCCACATTGAACACTGAAGCTTTCTTT
TRBJ2-5	TRBD2	NA	TRBV5-3	CARSLTGTSGETQYF	TGTGCCAGAAGCTTGACCGGGACTAGCGGAGAGACCCAGTACTTC
TRBJ1-5	NA	NA	TRBV5-1	CASSLGVGADQPQHF	TGCGCCAGCAGCTTGGGTGTGGGAGCGGATCAGCCCCAGCATTTT
TRBJ2-7	NA	many	TRBV18	CASSQGDEQYF	TGTGCCAGCTCACAGGGGGACGAGCAGTACTTC
TRBJ2-3	TRBD2	NA	TRBV11-2	CASSFTSGVSTDTQYF	TGTGCCAGCAGCTTCACTAGCGGGGTGAGCACAGATACGCAGTATTTT
TRBJ2-1	NA	NA	TRBV10-2	CASRTSSYNEQFF	TGCGCCAGCAGAACGAGCTCCTACAATGAGCAGTTCTTC
TRBJ2-1	NA	NA	TRBV6-5	CASSFSLGGPYNEQFF	TGTGCCAGCAGTTTCTCCCTCGGGGGGCCGTACAATGAGCAGTTCTTC
TRBJ2-1	NA	NA	TRBV11-2	CASSPPPGSYNEQFF	TGTGCCAGCAGCCCACCCCCGGGCTCCTACAATGAGCAGTTCTTC
TRBJ2-7	TRBD2	NA	TRBV7-9	CSSSFGGEQYF	TGTTCCAGCAGCTTCGGGGGGGAGCAGTACTTC
TRBJ1-1	NA	NA	TRBV9	CASSPPGANTEAFF	TGTGCCAGCAGCCCGCCGGGAGCCAACACTGAAGCTTTCTTT
TRBJ1-1	NA	few	TRBV30	CAWSVGQGLMNTEAFF	TGTGCCTGGAGTGTAGGGCAGGGGCTAATGAACACTGAAGCTTTCTTT
TRBJ2-5	NA	NA	TRBV28	CANSPGQPETQYF	TGTGCCAACAGCCCCGGACAGCCAGAGACCCAGTACTTC
TRBJ2-1	TRBD2	NA	TRBV5-1	CASSPNPNLADPPNEQFF	TGCGCCAGCAGCCCTAACCCGAACCTAGCGGACCCCCCAAATGAGCAGTTCTTC
TRBJ1-1	NA	NA	TRBV8-2	CGSDVRRHSVDTEAFF	TGTGGCAGTGACGTACGTAGACACTCCGTCGACACTGAAGCTTTCTTT
TRBJ1-6	TRBD1	NA	TRBV10-3	CAISPWTGGPKNSPLHF	TGTGCCATCAGCCCTTGGACAGGGGGACCGAAGAATTCACCCCTCCACTTT
TRBJ1-1	NA	NA	TRBV5-5	CASSLIMNTEAFF	TGTGCCAGCAGCTTGATTATGAACACTGAAGCTTTCTTT
TRBJ1-5	NA	NA	TRBV18	CASSPLGQGGNQPQHF	TGTGCCAGCTCACCACTGGGGCAGGGTGGGAATCAGCCCCAGCATTTT
TRBJ2-3	NA	NA	TRBV27	CASSYLGGTPTDTQYF	TGTGCCAGCAGTTACCTTGGCGGGACCCCCACAGATACGCAGTATTTT
TRBJ1-1	TRBD1	NA	TRBV2	CASSEGQGANTEAFF	TGTGCCAGCAGTGAAGGGCAGGGGGCGAACACTGAAGCTTTCTTT
TRBJ1-4	NA	NA	TRBV7-2	CASSLETEREKLFF	TGTGCCAGCAGCTTAGAAACAGAAAGGGAAAAACTGTTTTTT
TRBJ1-1	NA	NA	TRBV5-1	CASSLGRGNTEAFF	TGCGCCAGCAGCTTGGGTAGGGGGAACACTGAAGCTTTCTTT
TRBJ2-7	NA	NA	TRBV4-2	CASSQDPGISYEQYF	TGTGCCAGCAGCCAAGATCCGGGGATCTCCTACGAGCAGTACTTC
TRBJ1-5	NA	NA	TRBV5-6	CASSHAARSSNQPQHF	TGTGCCAGCAGCCACGCGGCTCGGAGTAGCAATCAGCCCCAGCATTTT
TRBJ2-7	NA	NA	TRBV5-5	CASSSQGYEQYF	TGTGCCAGCAGCTCACAGGGTTACGAGCAGTACTTC
TRBJ2-7	NA	NA	TRBV19	CASSISHVGGSYSYEQYF	TGTGCCAGTAGTATTTCTCACGTGGGGGGATCTTACTCCTACGAGCAGTACTTC
TRBJ2-3	TRBD1	NA	TRBV6-1	CASSIRDRGADTQYF	TGTGCCAGCAGTATCCGGGACAGGGGAGCAGATACGCAGTATTTT
TRBJ2-7	NA	NA	TRBV5-1	CASSLQGGTYEQYF	TGCGCCAGCAGCTTGCAGGGGGGAACCTACGAGCAGTACTTC
TRBJ1-3	NA	NA	TRBV28	CASTLTGNTIYF	TGTGCCAGCACCCTTACTGGAAACACCATATATTTT